The 26 T cell receptor beta chains given below trace back to one sample, sequenced in a study of T cell responses to AZD1222 COVID-19 vaccine. TCRdb's table, derived via immunoSEQ multiplex PCR, lists solely in-frame clones and lacks some. The table lists 90,000 to 120,000 clones, around 90% of them singletons. The input for sequencing was peripheral blood, taken 28 days after the second AZD1222 dose. The source of these receptors is an adult who received the AZD1222 COVID-19 vaccine.

In its sample, this clone was seen a few times. The chain carries TRBV5-1 and TRBJ2-2, with 7 bases matching TRBD2. Per the germline V gene, CDR1 is SGHRS and CDR2 is YFSETQ. Trimming removed 4 bases from V and 1 base from J; junction bases left unmatched: 4. This CDR3 contains 15 residues. The CDR3 spells CASSPGGRNTGELFF. The CDR3 DNA reads as TGCGCCAGCAGCCCAGGCGGGAGGAACACCGGGGAGCTGTTTTTT.

The chain uses TRBV19 and TRBJ1-1; the D gene is possibly TRBD1 (5 bases). CDR1 is LNHDA and CDR2 is SQIVND in the germline V gene (reference sequence). The CDR3 is 12 residues long. Trimming took 7 bases from V and 5 from J, leaving 11 bases between them. In nucleotides, the CDR3 is TGTGCCAGTAATCAGGGTAGAACTGAAGCTTTCTTT. Its translation is CASNQGRTEAFF.

The CDR3 DNA reads TGTGCCAGCAGCTTAGCCCCGACTAGCGGGAGCTACGAGCAGTACTTC. It specifies CASSLAPTSGSYEQYF. V gene TRBV7-2 combines with J gene TRBJ2-7; TRBD2 aligns across 12 bases. Germline CDR1 is SGHTA and CDR2 is FQGNSA. V dropped 0 bases and J dropped 3; count of bases not matched to a gene: 3. The CDR3 spans 16 residues.

The V and J genes are TRBV5-5 and TRBJ2-1; 11 bases are a match to TRBD2. Germline V gene sequence: CDR1 SGHKS, CDR2 YYEKEE (reference sequence). This CDR3 spans 16 amino acids. The J segment lost 7 bases and the V segment lost 2 bases, leaving 8 bases of the junction unmatched. The CDR3 region is CASSFTSGSSRNEQFF. CDR3 bases: TGTGCCAGCAGCTTTACTAGCGGGAGCTCAAGGAATGAGCAGTTCTTC.

V is TRBV30 and J is TRBJ2-7; 10 bases align to TRBD2. This CDR3 contains 15 residues. With V trimmed by 2 bases and J by 3 bases, 7 bases remained unmatched. CDR1 GTSNPN and CDR2 SVGIG come from the germline V gene (reference sequence). The CDR3 bases are TGTGCCTGGAGTCCCCTAGCGGGAGTTAGCTACGAGCAGTACTTC. This codes for CAWSPLAGVSYEQYF.

This sequence joins TRBV2 and TRBJ2-2; a possible D gene is TRBD2 (5 bases). Germline CDR1 is SNHLY and CDR2 is FYNNEI. The V end lost 11 bases, the J end lost 3 bases, and 22 bases lay between the germline ends. This CDR3 region has 16 residues. This CDR3 reads CAGSRRPQLDTGELFF. The CDR3, as DNA: TGTGCCGGAAGTAGGAGGCCGCAGCTGGACACCGGGGAGCTGTTTTTT.

The chain employs TRBV2 and TRBJ2-7; D gene ambiguous. CDR1 and CDR2 (germline): SNHLY, FYNNEI. This CDR3 comprises 13 residues. With 11 bases removed from V and 0 bases from J, the gap between germline ends came to 14 bases. The CDR3 region is CACVSRNSYEQYF. The CDR3 bases are TGTGCCTGCGTAAGTAGGAACTCCTACGAGCAGTACTTC. Combining the CDR3 with reference TRBV2 and TRBJ2-7 gives the whole variable domain EPEVTQTPSHQVTQMGQEVILRCVPISNHLYFYWYRQILGQKVEFLVSFYNNEISEKSEIFDDQFSVERPDGSNFTLKIRSTKLEDSAMYFCACVSRNSYEQYFGPGTRLTVT.

The chain is built from TRBV4-1 and TRBJ2-5; D might be TRBD1 or TRBD2, each matching 5 bases. The CDR3 sequence is 15 residues long. Trimming pared 0 bases from V and 1 base from J, leaving 9 bases between. Germline CDR1 and CDR2: MGHRA and YSYEKL. This CDR3 reads CASSQDQGVQETQYF. CDR3 nucleotides: TGCGCCAGCAGCCAAGATCAGGGAGTCCAAGAGACCCAGTACTTC.

The chain carries TRBV14 and TRBJ1-4; 9 nucleotides line up with TRBD1. V was pared by 3 bases and J by 8 bases, with 7 bases of the junction left unmatched. The CDR3 is 15 residues long. Germline values: CDR1 SGHDN, CDR2 FVKESK. Written as DNA, the CDR3 is TGTGCCAGCAGCCACGCCGGGACAGGGAGCGAAAAACTGTTTTTT. Its protein is CASSHAGTGSEKLFF.

The chain links TRBV4-2 to TRBJ2-5; the D call may be TRBD1 or TRBD2 (6 bases each). V was pared by 0 bases and J by 5 bases, with 22 bases between. Looked up from germline, CDR1 is LGHNA and CDR2 is YNFKEQ. The CDR3 spans 18 residues. The CDR3 reads CASSQEGRDSLQGETQYF. The CDR3 DNA reads as TGTGCCAGCAGCCAAGAGGGAAGGGACTCCCTTCAGGGGGAGACCCAGTACTTC.

This sequence joins TRBV5-1 and TRBJ1-3; TRBD1 aligns across 9 bases. Trimming at V came to 0 bases and at J to 4 bases, leaving 2 bases not matched to a gene. This CDR3 is 15 amino acids long. The germline V gene has CDR1 SGHRS and CDR2 YFSETQ. The CDR3 protein is CASSLADRGGNTIYF. CDR3 nucleotide sequence: TGCGCCAGCAGCTTGGCGGACAGGGGAGGAAACACCATATATTTT.

The chain employs TRBV3-1 (or the pseudogene TRBV3-2) and TRBJ1-3, with TRBD1 as a possible D gene (5 bases). In germline, CDR1 is LGHDT, CDR2 YNNKEL (reference sequence). The CDR3 length is 14 residues. The V gene lost 5 bases and the J gene lost 0 bases, with 8 bases spanning the gap. CDR3 region: CASSGADSGNTIYF. For the CDR3, the DNA is TGTGCCAGCAGCGGGGCCGACTCTGGAAACACCATATATTTT.

The chain recombines TRBV3-1 (or the pseudogene TRBV3-2) with TRBJ2-2; 9 bases map to TRBD1. The trim removed 3 bases at V and 7 bases at J, leaving 9 bases unmatched. CDR1 is LGHDT and CDR2 is YNNKEL in the germline V gene (reference sequence). This CDR3 is built from 16 residues. The CDR3 loop is CASSQQDRGKGGELFF. CDR3 in DNA: TGTGCCAGCAGCCAGCAAGACAGGGGGAAGGGCGGGGAGCTGTTTTTT.

CDR3 sequence: CASSQRRGRETQYF. In DNA form, the CDR3 reads TGTGCCAGCAGCCAAAGACGGGGGCGGGAGACCCAGTACTTC. The chain employs TRBV14 and TRBJ2-5, with D perhaps matching TRBD1 or TRBD2 (6 bases each). The CDR3 contains 14 residues. V lost 2 bases, J lost 5 bases, and 12 bases lay in between. Germline CDR1 is SGHDN and CDR2 is FVKESK.

V and J are TRBV6-4 and TRBJ1-1, with no clear D. V was clipped by 2 bases and J by 4 bases, with 17 bases between them. In germline, CDR1 is MRHNA, CDR2 SNTAGT. The CDR3 is 16 amino acids. CDR3 sequence reads: CASSDGSVKAPTEAFF. CDR3 DNA sequence: TGTGCCAGCAGTGACGGGTCTGTAAAGGCGCCCACTGAAGCTTTCTTT.

This clone has only a few counts. The chain joins TRBV19 to TRBJ1-2, with D maybe TRBD1 (6 bases). The CDR3 has 14 residues. The V gene's germline CDR1 is LNHDA and CDR2 SQIVND (reference sequence). Trimming stripped 3 bases from V and 5 bases from J, with 13 bases between. This CDR3 reads CASSITGIGYGYTF. The CDR3 region has the DNA TGTGCCAGTAGTATCACAGGGATTGGGTATGGCTACACCTTC.

The J gene is TRBJ1-6, the V gene TRBV7-9; the D gene is possibly TRBD1 (5 bases). The CDR3 runs to 17 residues. V was pared by 3 bases and J by 6 bases, with 18 bases between. From germline, CDR1 is SEHNR and CDR2 FQNEAQ (reference sequence). CDR3 sequence: CASSFYSAGNLNSPLHF. In DNA form, the CDR3 reads TGTGCCAGCAGCTTTTATTCCGCAGGGAACCTTAATTCACCCCTCCACTTT.

Here the CDR3 reads CASRYKGGWSNQPQHF. CDR3 nucleotides: TGTGCCAGCAGGTATAAGGGGGGCTGGAGCAATCAGCCCCAGCATTTT. This chain connects TRBV28 to TRBJ1-5, with D maybe TRBD1 (6 bases). Looked up from germline, CDR1 is MDHEN and CDR2 is SYDVKM. Trimming pared 6 bases from V and 1 base from J, leaving 16 bases between. The CDR3 runs to 16 residues.

The chain has TRBV2 and TRBJ1-3; possibly TRBD1 for D (6 bases). CDR3 length: 15 amino acids. V was shortened by 2 bases and J by 3 bases, with 11 bases between the two germline ends. Germline V gene sequence: CDR1 SNHLY, CDR2 FYNNEI. The CDR3 is CASSESGAIGNTIYF. CDR3 coding DNA: TGTGCCAGCAGTGAATCGGGGGCGATTGGAAACACCATATATTTT.

The chain recombines TRBV19 with TRBJ1-5; possibly TRBD1 for D (5 bases). The CDR3 runs to 13 residues. Per germline, CDR1 LNHDA and CDR2 SQIVND (reference sequence). V was shortened by 9 bases and J by 5 bases, with 14 bases between the two germline ends. The DNA for the CDR3 is TGTGCCAGCGGGAAAGGGGTATATCAGCCCCAGCATTTT. Protein product: CASGKGVYQPQHF.

In DNA form, the CDR3 reads TGTGCCAGCAGCACCAAGGACAGGGACGCCAATCAGCCCCAGCATTTT. Translation: CASSTKDRDANQPQHF. The chain carries TRBV21-1 and TRBJ1-5; the D segment call TRBD1 is taken from the table without a DNA check. TRBV21-1 is a known pseudogene. The CDR3 is 16 amino acids.

The DNA for the CDR3 is TGTGCCAGCAGTTTCTCCGGTCACCTCCTCTCTGGGGCCAACGTCCTGACTTTC. The encoded protein is CASSFSGHLLSGANVLTF. The chain is built from TRBV27 and TRBJ2-6, with no clear D. Deletions cut 3 bases from V and 0 bases from J, with 15 bases between. CDR3 length equals 18 residues. Germline CDR1 MNHEY, CDR2 SMNVEV (reference sequence).

The rearrangement links TRBV7-9 to TRBJ1-1, with D unclear. CDR3 length: 14 amino acids. Trimming stripped 5 bases from V and 1 base from J, with 11 bases between. Germline V lookup: CDR1 SEHNR, CDR2 FQNEAQ (reference sequence). CDR3 region: CASSLGLANTEAFF. CDR3 in DNA: TGTGCCAGCAGCCTTGGTCTGGCGAACACTGAAGCTTTCTTT.

Only a few counts were recorded for this clone. The J gene is TRBJ1-1, the V gene TRBV19; 7 bases match TRBD1. Germline V lookup: CDR1 LNHDA, CDR2 SQIVND (reference sequence). This CDR3 is 13 amino acids long. V lost 3 bases to trimming and J lost 3 bases; unmatched junction nucleotides: 1. The CDR3 sequence: CASSIQGDTEAFF. In DNA form, the CDR3 reads TGTGCCAGTAGTATTCAGGGGGACACTGAAGCTTTCTTT. The entire variable domain, with the rest obtained from reference TRBV19 and TRBJ1-1, is as follows: DGGITQSPKYLFRKEGQNVTLSCEQNLNHDAMYWYRQDPGQGLRLIYYSQIVNDFQKGDIAEGYSVSREKKESFPLTVTSAQKNPTAFYLCASSIQGDTEAFFGQGTRLTVV.

The V gene is TRBV21-1, the J gene TRBJ1-2. TRBV21-1 constitutes a pseudogene. There are 12 residues in the CDR3. CDR3 sequence reads: CASSKAVGKLTF. CDR3 in DNA: TGTGCCAGCAGCAAAGCCGTAGGGAAGCTCACGTTC.

The chain employs TRBV12-1 and TRBJ2-7. TRBV12-1 is listed as a pseudogene. CDR3 length equals 14 residues. For the CDR3, the DNA is TGTGCCAGCAGCTTATCGGGGCCGACCTACGAGCAGTACTTC. Amino acids: CASSLSGPTYEQYF.